This entry lists 24 T cell receptor beta chains sequenced from one sample in a study of response to subunit inactivated influenza vaccine. TCRdb fed the RT-PCR reads into MiXCR, producing one record per CDR3 protein. The sample gives fewer than 650,000 distinct CDR3 sequences, around 13% of which show up once; around 12% is in the top ten. The source material was PBMCs from blood, sampled 45 days after vaccination. The receptors originated from a man aged 50-60 years who received an inactivated influenza vaccine.

This clonotype was observed a handful of times. The chain carries TRBV20-1 and TRBJ2-7, with 15 bases identical to TRBD2. The germline CDR1 and CDR2 sequences are DFQATT and SNEGSKA (reference sequence). Trimming took 5 bases from V and 2 from J; bases not matched to a gene: 4. There are 15 residues in the CDR3. CDR3 nucleotides: TGCAGTGCTCCCGGGACTAGCGGGGGGACCTACGAGCAGTACTTC. Its protein is CSAPGTSGGTYEQYF.

This clonotype was counted only a few times. This chain joins TRBV20-1 and TRBJ2-5; D is perhaps TRBD1 (5 bases). V shed 3 bases and J shed 7 bases, with 21 bases lying between them. Per the germline V gene, CDR1 is DFQATT and CDR2 is SNEGSKA (reference sequence). The length of the CDR3 is 15 residues. The CDR3 protein is CSASSTGRVLRTQYF. CDR3 in DNA: TGCAGTGCTAGTTCCACAGGCAGGGTCCTCAGGACCCAGTACTTC.

There are many counts of this clonotype. The chain couples TRBV20-1 to TRBJ2-3, with D possibly matching TRBD2 (6 bases). V was pared by 3 bases and J by 4 bases, with 11 bases between. The germline V gene encodes CDR1 DFQATT and CDR2 SNEGSKA (reference sequence). The CDR3 covers 13 residues. CDR3 in amino acids: CSASRRDADTQYF. In DNA, the CDR3 is TGCAGTGCTAGTAGGCGGGACGCAGATACGCAGTATTTT.

This clonotype came up a few times. The gene calls are TRBV7-2 and TRBJ2-7, with TRBD2 matching over 11 bases. The V gene's germline CDR1 is SGHTA and CDR2 FQGNSA. CDR3 size: 15 residues. With V trimmed by 5 bases and J by 0 bases, 3 bases remained unmatched. CDR3 nucleotides: TGTGCCAGCAGCGTGACTAGCGGGACCTCCTACGAGCAGTACTTC. Its translation is CASSVTSGTSYEQYF.

J is TRBJ2-5 and V is TRBV20-1, with 9 bases that match TRBD2. The germline gives CDR1 DFQATT, CDR2 SNEGSKA (reference sequence). The J segment lost 10 bases and the V segment lost 1 base, leaving 13 bases of the junction unmatched. The CDR3 extends over 15 amino acids. The CDR3 DNA reads as TGCAGTGCTAGAGTGGGTAGCGGGAGTTTAGGTGACCAGTACTTC. This translates into CSARVGSGSLGDQYF.

J is TRBJ2-7 and V is TRBV6-5, with 15 bases matching TRBD2. Unmatched junction bases numbered 2, after V lost 2 bases and J lost 0 bases. The CDR3 contains 17 residues. Germline-derived CDR1 and CDR2 are MNHEY and SVGAGI. The CDR3 is CASSYGTSGRISYEQYF. The CDR3 DNA reads TGTGCCAGCAGTTACGGGACTAGCGGGAGGATCTCCTACGAGCAGTACTTC.

The J gene is TRBJ2-5, the V gene TRBV7-9, with 12 bases lining up with TRBD2. The V gene end was trimmed by 1 base and the J gene end by 5 bases; junction bases not matched to a gene: 8. The germline CDR1 and CDR2 sequences are SEHNR and FQNEAQ (reference sequence). The CDR3 covers 17 residues. The CDR3 loop is CASSLVATSGSEETQYF. DNA of the CDR3: TGTGCCAGCAGCTTAGTTGCGACTAGCGGGAGTGAGGAGACCCAGTACTTC.

This clonotype was counted only a few times. The genes are TRBV3-1 and TRBJ2-7; D might be TRBD1 or TRBD2, each matching 5 bases. V was cut by 2 bases and J by 8 bases, with 16 bases left in between. The CDR3 covers 14 residues. Germline V CDR1 and CDR2: LGHDT, YNNKEL (reference sequence). The DNA of the CDR3 is TGTGCCAGCAGCCAAACGGGGACCCCTACGAAGCAGTACTTC. Protein product: CASSQTGTPTKQYF.

This sequence joins TRBV9 and TRBJ2-1; D not resolved. The CDR3 is 16 residues long. Germline V lookup: CDR1 SGDLS, CDR2 YYNGEE. V was trimmed by 3 bases and J by 8 bases, leaving 21 bases between them. CDR3 loop: CASSEPLRGDLDEQFF. For the CDR3, the DNA is TGTGCCAGCAGCGAGCCTCTCCGCGGTGATTTGGATGAGCAGTTCTTC.

This clonotype was picked up many times. The V and J genes are TRBV29-1 and TRBJ2-5; D gene ambiguous. CDR3 length: 14 residues. Germline loops: CDR1 SQVTM, CDR2 ANQGSEA. V was shortened by 4 bases and J by 2 bases, with 14 bases between the two germline ends. CDR3 in amino acids: CSVVAMGRQETQYF. The CDR3 DNA follows: TGCAGCGTTGTGGCAATGGGAAGACAAGAGACCCAGTACTTC.

The chain uses TRBV12-3 or TRBV12-4 and TRBJ2-3; unclear D gene. V was pared by 5 bases and J by 8 bases, with 8 bases between. The CDR3 has 11 residues. DNA for the CDR3: TGTGCCAGCAGTGGCGGCGGTACGCAGTATTTT. Its translation: CASSGGGTQYF.

The table lists this clonotype with a few counts. The rearrangement links TRBV28 to TRBJ2-1; tentatively, D is TRBD2 (6 bases). This CDR3 has 15 residues. Trimming cost V 4 bases and J 5 bases, with 15 bases left between them. Germline V gene data show CDR1 as MDHEN and CDR2 as SYDVKM. The CDR3 sequence: CASSSPGTFNNEQFF. The CDR3 DNA reads as TGTGCCAGCAGTTCGCCCGGGACTTTTAACAATGAGCAGTTCTTC.

This chain uses TRBV10-3 with TRBJ2-2; D may be TRBD1 (5 bases). From germline, CDR1 is ENHRY and CDR2 SYGVKD. The CDR3 sequence is 16 residues long. The V and J ends lost 0 bases and 0 bases respectively, with 8 bases between them. The CDR3 protein is CAISESWGPNTGELFF. In nucleotides, the CDR3 is TGTGCCATCAGTGAGTCGTGGGGCCCGAACACCGGGGAGCTGTTTTTT.

This clonotype has a handful of counts. The chain's CDR3 is CAWSGTGNQPQHF. CDR3 sequence (DNA): TGTGCCTGGAGTGGGACAGGGAATCAGCCCCAGCATTTT. The chain is built from TRBV30 and TRBJ1-5; 8 bases match TRBD1. There are 13 residues in the CDR3. J was trimmed by 4 bases and V by 1 base; bases with no gene match: 0. Germline CDR1 and CDR2: GTSNPN and SVGIG (reference sequence). Using reference TRBV30 and TRBJ1-5 for the parts outside the CDR3, the full variable domain is SQTIHQWPATLVQPVGSPLSLECTVEGTSNPNLYWYRQAAGRGLQLLFYSVGIGQISSEVPQNLSASRPQDRQFILSSKKLLLSDSGFYLCAWSGTGNQPQHFGDGTRLSIL.

This clonotype has a handful of counts. The CDR3 nucleotides read TGTGCCAGCAGTTACGGACAGGGGGCAGATACGCAGTATTTT. It yields the protein CASSYGQGADTQYF. The chain combines TRBV6-5 with TRBJ2-3; 10 positions match TRBD1. Germline-derived CDR1 and CDR2 are MNHEY and SVGAGI. The CDR3 runs to 14 residues. V lost 2 bases to trimming and J lost 4 bases; unmatched junction nucleotides: 0.

This clonotype was counted a few times. The chain couples TRBV12-3 or TRBV12-4 to TRBJ2-1; no reliable D call. The CDR3 covers 16 residues. Trimming removed 3 bases from V and 2 bases from J, with 14 bases in between. The CDR3 bases are TGTGCCAGCAGTTTTTCGCTCCTCCCGGCCTACAATGAGCAGTTCTTC. Translation gives CASSFSLLPAYNEQFF.

This clonotype was observed at least ten times. The chain carries TRBV14 and TRBJ2-7; D might be TRBD1 or TRBD2, each matching 5 bases. The CDR3 runs to 12 residues. The germline V gene encodes CDR1 SGHDN and CDR2 FVKESK. Trimming removed 8 bases at V and 7 bases at J, with 15 bases between. CDR3 DNA: TGTGCCAGCCGGGCCGAGGGGAGTGAGCAGTACTTC. Its translation: CASRAEGSEQYF.

Ten or more counts support this clonotype. The gene calls are TRBV6-5 and TRBJ2-1; D not certain. V lost 2 bases and J lost 7, with 9 bases in between. This CDR3 contains 13 residues. Germline values: CDR1 MNHEY, CDR2 SVGAGI. CDR3 loop: CASSYNPANEQFF. The CDR3 DNA follows: TGTGCCAGCAGTTACAACCCGGCAAATGAGCAGTTCTTC.

This clonotype turned up a few times. This sequence joins TRBV6-1 and TRBJ1-4; tentative D call: TRBD1 (5 bases). Germline values: CDR1 MNHNS, CDR2 SASEGT. V dropped 6 bases and J dropped 5 bases, with 13 bases sitting between them. The CDR3 runs to 14 residues. This CDR3 is CASRPGWANEKLFF. The CDR3 DNA reads as TGTGCCAGCAGACCAGGGTGGGCAAATGAAAAACTGTTTTTT.

The chain recombines TRBV11-2 with TRBJ1-1; 8 nucleotides align to TRBD1. There are 16 residues in the CDR3. With 6 bases clipped from V and 0 bases from J, the junction kept 9 bases outside the gene matches. The germline V gene has CDR1 SGHAT and CDR2 FQNNGV. Here the CDR3 DNA reads TGTGCCAGCAGGTCTTTATACAGGGGGATGAACACTGAAGCTTTCTTT. Translating it yields CASRSLYRGMNTEAFF.

J is TRBJ2-7 and V is TRBV15, with D hard to call. Trimming shortened V by 0 bases and J by 0 bases, and 9 bases separated the two germline ends. Germline V gives CDR1 LNHNV, CDR2 YYDKDF (reference sequence). This CDR3 has 15 amino acids. CDR3 amino acids: CATSREGLSSYEQYF. CDR3 sequence (DNA): TGTGCCACCAGCAGAGAGGGCCTTAGCTCCTACGAGCAGTACTTC.

This clonotype has only a few counts. The CDR3 DNA sequence: TGTGCCACCAGTGATTCTGGGACAGGGGTAAAGGAGACCCAGTACTTC. As protein: CATSDSGTGVKETQYF. The gene calls are TRBV24-1 and TRBJ2-5, with 10 bases lining up with TRBD1. The germline V gene encodes CDR1 KGHDR and CDR2 SFDVKD. V shed 2 bases, J shed 5 bases, and the junction held 7 bases outside the gene matches. This CDR3 has 16 residues.

The chain is built from TRBV6-2 or TRBV6-3 and TRBJ2-4, with 9 bases lining up with TRBD2. V gave up 0 bases and J gave up 0 bases; unmatched junction bases: 21. CDR1 and CDR2 (germline): MNHEY, SVGEGT. The CDR3 length is 23 residues. Written as DNA, the CDR3 is TGTGCCAGCAGTTACTCGATGCAGGGGACTAGCCGGAGGAGGATTCTAGCCAAAAACATTCAGTACTTC. Translating gives CASSYSMQGTSRRRILAKNIQYF.

The chain joins TRBV3-1 to TRBJ2-7; 13 bases are a match to TRBD2. CDR1 and CDR2 from the germline V gene are LGHDT and YNNKEL (reference sequence). This CDR3 has 19 amino acids. J lost 0 bases, V lost 9 bases, and 17 bases had no gene match. The DNA for the CDR3 is TGTGCCAGTGCCCCTTACGGGACTAGCGGGAAAGGAAGCTCCTACGAGCAGTACTTC. Translation gives CASAPYGTSGKGSSYEQYF.